The subject of this entry is one T cell receptor (beta chain). Germline CDR1 is MNHEY and CDR2 is SMNVEV (reference sequence). The CDR3 is 15 residues long. The V end lost 2 bases, the J end lost 5 bases, and 14 bases lay between the germline ends. This sample is drawn from a study of long-term antiretroviral therapy in people with HIV. Cryopreserved PBMC, at roughly 1-10 million per sample, were present before DNA extraction. At survey level, the immunoSEQ assay was run in its v3.0 version. Measured with immunoSEQ multiplex PCR; TCRdb has only the in-frame clones, and not every one. The table records under 50,000 clones, 75% to 90% of them present only once.

The clonotype was recovered from a woman younger than 35 with HIV. V gene TRBV27 combines with J gene TRBJ2-3; D gene ambiguous. This sample comprised unsorted PBMCs, obtained just before starting antiretroviral therapy. The DNA of the CDR3 is TGTGCCAGCAGTTTAGGCGAGGCAGTAATAGATACGCAGTATTTT. Protein product: CASSLGEAVIDTQYF.